This T cell receptor beta chain originates from a study of cytomegalovirus exposure and HLA in healthy donors. The study's findings and limits: The CMV antigen specificity of a few CMV-associated chains was confirmed through in vitro analysis.

The ends were cut back, 3 bases at V and 0 bases at J, with 9 bases in the middle. Germline CDR1 SNHLY, CDR2 FYNNEI. There are 16 residues in the CDR3. To note about this clone: The antigen is unknown.

Primers for the PCR totalled 60 Vbeta and 13 Jbeta. Original handling: Later, 80 million or so unique TCR beta chains were counted in an analysis, and roughly 11 million of them were shared. Profiling relied on immunoSEQ multiplex PCR, and the TCRdb table lists in-frame clones only, not all of them. V, J and clone size were drawn from that table, and D and trimming were deduced from the DNA. The sample has roughly 80,000 clones, 65% to 70% seen once; the top ten hold 6.5% to 7.5%. The V gene is TRBV2, the J gene TRBJ1-6, with D perhaps matching TRBD1 (5 bases). The source of this sequence is a woman between 50 and 59 years old in good health and CMV-seropositive. The material sequenced was PBMCs. Written as DNA, the CDR3 is TGTGCCAGCAGTGATTTAACAGGCTCCTATAATTCACCCCTCCACTTT. Amino acid sequence: CASSDLTGSYNSPLHF.